These 13 T cell receptor beta chains were sequenced from one sample in a study of T cells in Graves' hyperthyroidism and ophthalmopathy. The source material, RNA transcripts, was used to amplify TCR beta CDR3 regions. HTBI primers were employed in a first-round RT-PCR of the TCR CDR3. TCRdb reprocessed the multiplex PCR reads via MiXCR and lists one record per CDR3 protein. The table shows around 440,000 distinct CDR3 sequences, with 15% to 19% occurring only once. Sequencing was done on a sample of blood. Receptors were obtained from a woman aged 18 to 35 with Graves' hyperthyroidism.

As concerns this clonotype: A much bigger clone sits one base away, suggesting this may be a read error. CDR3 sequence reads: CASSYRDRVLFSYNEQLF. CDR3 DNA: TGTGCCAGCAGCTACCGGGACAGGGTCCTCTTTTCCTACAATGAGCAGCTCTTC. V gene TRBV13 combines with J gene TRBJ2-1; 9 positions agree with TRBD1. Germline CDR1 is PRHDT and CDR2 is FYEKMQ (reference sequence). The CDR3 is made up of 18 amino acids. The whole variable domain, filled in from reference TRBV13 and TRBJ2-1, reads AAGVIQSPRHLIKEKRETATLKCYPIPRHDTVYWYQQGPGQDPQFLISFYEKMQSDKGSIPDRFSAQQFSDYHSELNMSSLELGDSALYFCASSYRDRVLFSYNEQLFGPGTRLTVL.

This clonotype was observed many times. The rearrangement links TRBV10-3 to TRBJ1-2; D remains unclear. CDR1 is ENHRY, CDR2 SYGVKD, per germline. V was pared by 10 bases and J by 4 bases, with 22 bases between. CDR3 length: 15 amino acids. CDR3 loop: CATESSLSSSYGYTF. Written as DNA, the CDR3 is TGTGCCACAGAAAGTTCCCTCTCCTCGTCCTATGGCTACACCTTC.

At least ten counts were recorded for this clonotype. This chain uses TRBV7-2 with TRBJ1-2; D call uncertain. The CDR3 runs to 15 residues. V shed 2 bases and J shed 4 bases, with 14 bases lying between them. The germline V gene encodes CDR1 SGHTA and CDR2 FQGNSA. The CDR3 here is CASSLSVDIAYGYTF. The CDR3, as DNA: TGTGCCAGCAGCTTATCCGTTGACATTGCCTATGGCTACACCTTC.

This clonotype was counted a few times. The chain has TRBV20-1 and TRBJ2-6; tentative D call: TRBD1 (5 bases). CDR1 is DFQATT, CDR2 SNEGSKA, per germline (reference sequence). The CDR3 has 16 amino acids. V lost 3 bases, J lost 0 bases, and 12 bases lay in between. CDR3 nucleotides: TGCAGTGCTAGCGGACAAAGTTTCTCTGGGGCCAACGTCCTGACTTTC. Its protein product is CSASGQSFSGANVLTF.

At least ten counts were recorded for this clonotype. The chain couples TRBV7-8 to TRBJ1-6; possibly TRBD1 for D (5 bases). V was cut by 1 base and J by 3 bases, with 10 bases left in between. Germline CDR1 reads SGHVS; CDR2 reads FQNEAQ. This CDR3 is 16 amino acids long. The CDR3 DNA is TGTGCCAGCAGCTTAGGGGGGGACCTCTATAATTCACCCCTCCACTTT. Its translation: CASSLGGDLYNSPLHF. Complete variable domain (other parts from reference TRBV7-8 and TRBJ1-6): GAGVSQSPRYKVAKRGQDVALRCDPISGHVSLFWYQQALGQGPEFLTYFQNEAQLDKSGLPSDRFFAERPEGSVSTLKIQRTQQEDSAVYLCASSLGGDLYNSPLHFGNGTRLTVT.

The count of this clonotype is one. The DNA for the CDR3 is TGTGCCAGCAGTGAATGGAGGAACACCGGGGAGCTGTTTTTT. Protein product: CASSEWRNTGELFF. The chain is built from TRBV2 and TRBJ2-2, with D unresolved. Germline loops: CDR1 SNHLY, CDR2 FYNNEI. V was shortened by 2 bases and J by 1 base, with 5 bases between the two germline ends. The CDR3 length is 14 residues.

This clonotype was counted many times. The chain recombines TRBV5-5 with TRBJ2-5; tentative D call: TRBD1 (6 bases). The V end lost 2 bases, the J end lost 6 bases, and 17 bases lay between the germline ends. This CDR3 comprises 15 residues. Germline CDR1 reads SGHKS; CDR2 reads YYEKEE (reference sequence). CDR3 amino acids: CASSFLRVGTQTQYF. As DNA, the CDR3 is TGTGCCAGCAGCTTCCTACGTGTAGGGACACAGACCCAGTACTTC.

As regards this clonotype: A much larger clone sits a single nucleotide away, making a read error possible. The V gene is TRBV19, the J gene TRBJ1-3; 8 bases map to TRBD1. The CDR3 consists of 16 residues. CDR1 and CDR2 from the germline V gene are LNHDA and SQIVND (reference sequence). CDR3 sequence reads: CASSISTGGSGNTVYF. CDR3 nucleotide sequence: TGTGCCAGTAGTATCTCTACAGGGGGATCTGGAAACACCGTATATTTT.

The chain couples TRBV7-8 to TRBJ2-1; D is ambiguous. The CDR3 spans 14 residues. Per germline, CDR1 SGHVS and CDR2 FQNEAQ. V lost 7 bases and J lost 0, with 10 bases in between. The CDR3 DNA is TGTGCCAGCACCCCAGGTTACTCCTACAATGAGCAGTTCTTC. Translated: CASTPGYSYNEQFF.

The chain joins TRBV20-1 to TRBJ2-1; 11 bases match TRBD2. The CDR3 has 16 residues. Germline V gene sequence: CDR1 DFQATT, CDR2 SNEGSKA (reference sequence). V was clipped by 5 bases and J by 2 bases; unmatched bases: 8. The CDR3 loop is CSARSGGESAYNEQFF. CDR3 sequence (DNA): TGCAGTGCTCGTAGCGGGGGGGAGAGCGCCTACAATGAGCAGTTCTTC.

This clonotype was seen ten or more times. The rearrangement uses TRBV16 and TRBJ2-7; D could derive from TRBD1 or TRBD2 (6 bases each). V gave up 4 bases and J gave up 1 base, with 8 bases separating them. Germline lookup yields CDR1 KGHSY and CDR2 FQNENV. This CDR3 spans 13 amino acids. For the CDR3, the DNA is TGTGCCAGCAGCCCGGGGGCTTCCTACGAGCAGTACTTC. This sequence encodes CASSPGASYEQYF.

The J gene is TRBJ2-3, the V gene TRBV4-1; a weak D match, TRBD1 (5 bases). Germline V gene data show CDR1 as MGHRA and CDR2 as YSYEKL. This CDR3 is built from 14 residues. Trimming stripped 0 bases from V and 2 bases from J, with 6 bases between. In nucleotides, the CDR3 is TGCGCCAGCAGCCAAGAAGGGGTCACAGATACGCAGTATTTT. This encodes CASSQEGVTDTQYF.

The CDR3, as DNA: TGTGCCAGTACCCGCGGTTGGCTCCATCAGCCCCAGCATTTT. It is translated as CASTRGWLHQPQHF. This chain joins TRBV19 and TRBJ1-5, with D uncertain. With 7 bases removed from V and 5 bases from J, the gap between germline ends came to 15 bases. Per the germline V gene, CDR1 is LNHDA and CDR2 is SQIVND (reference sequence). CDR3 length equals 14 residues.